A single sample gave rise to the 8 T cell receptor beta chains below, sequenced in a study of cytomegalovirus exposure and HLA in healthy donors. The PCR ran on 60 Vbeta and 13 Jbeta primers. TCRdb's table, derived via immunoSEQ multiplex PCR, lists solely in-frame clones and lacks some. Among roughly 200,000 clones listed, about 69% were seen once. The sample taken for sequencing was PBMCs. These receptors were taken from a male donor in good health and CMV-seronegative.

V gene TRBV6-5 combines with J gene TRBJ1-1; D ambiguous. Germline V gene sequence: CDR1 MNHEY, CDR2 SVGAGI. The CDR3 contains 14 residues. Trimming pared 0 bases from V and 1 base from J, leaving 6 bases between. CDR3 loop: CASSYSSQNTEAFF. The CDR3 DNA follows: TGTGCCAGCAGTTACTCGAGCCAGAACACTGAAGCTTTCTTT.

The gene calls are TRBV2 and TRBJ1-6; 10 bases are shared with TRBD1. Germline values: CDR1 SNHLY, CDR2 FYNNEI. V trimming: 1 base; J trimming: 7 bases; junction bases outside the gene matches: 1. This CDR3 region has 15 residues. CDR3 DNA sequence: TGTGCCAGCAGTGAAGAGGGACAGGGGAATTCACCCCTCCACTTT. Protein: CASSEEGQGNSPLHF.

The chain links TRBV27 to TRBJ2-7; maybe TRBD1 (7 bases). Deletions cut 5 bases from V and 4 bases from J, with 15 bases between. The CDR3 is made up of 14 amino acids. Germline V gives CDR1 MNHEY, CDR2 SMNVEV (reference sequence). The CDR3 sequence: CASSPRRGRYEQYF. CDR3 bases: TGTGCCAGCAGTCCCCGCAGGGGGAGGTACGAGCAGTACTTC.

This clone showed up just a few times. This chain joins TRBV28 and TRBJ2-3; 9 nucleotides align to TRBD2. Germline V gives CDR1 MDHEN, CDR2 SYDVKM. This CDR3 is built from 15 residues. V was clipped by 3 bases and J by 5 bases; unmatched bases: 6. The CDR3, as DNA: TGTGCCAGCAGTTTCGCGAGCGGGGGGAAAGATACGCAGTATTTT. This encodes CASSFASGGKDTQYF.

The chain carries TRBV11-3 and TRBJ2-1; TRBD2 matches at 11 bases. CDR3 length: 14 amino acids. V dropped 3 bases and J dropped 13; count of bases not matched to a gene: 8. Germline assignment: CDR1 SGHNT and CDR2 YENEEA. The CDR3 sequence: CASSFAAGLAEQFF. CDR3 DNA sequence: TGTGCCAGCAGCTTCGCCGCGGGACTAGCGGAACAGTTCTTC.

The V call is TRBV7-2, the J call TRBJ1-2, with D tentatively TRBD1 (5 bases). Looked up from germline, CDR1 is SGHTA and CDR2 is FQGNSA. The CDR3 consists of 16 residues. V was shortened by 5 bases and J by 0 bases, with 16 bases between the two germline ends. As DNA, the CDR3 is TGTGCCAGCAGCCTAGACTACCAGACAGCTAACTATGGCTACACCTTC. Its translation is CASSLDYQTANYGYTF. Full variable domain (outside the CDR3, taken from reference TRBV7-2 and TRBJ1-2): GAGVSQSPSNKVTEKGKDVELRCDPISGHTALYWYRQSLGQGLEFLIYFQGNSAPDKSGLPSDRFSAERTGGSVSTLTIQRTQQEDSAVYLCASSLDYQTANYGYTFGSGTRLTVV.

In its sample, this clone was seen once. The J gene is TRBJ2-7, the V gene TRBV7-9; D is ambiguous. CDR1 and CDR2 from the germline V gene are SEHNR and FQNEAQ (reference sequence). The germline V and J ends were trimmed by 7 bases and 0 bases, with 4 bases remaining between them. The CDR3 is made up of 11 amino acids. Here the CDR3 DNA reads TGTGCCAGCACCCACTCCTACGAGCAGTACTTC. This sequence encodes CASTHSYEQYF.

The CDR3 spells CASSFSGGTYEQYF. The CDR3 DNA reads TGTGCCAGCAGTTTTAGCGGGGGGACCTACGAGCAGTACTTC. This chain connects TRBV27 to TRBJ2-7, with 10 nucleotides matching TRBD2. The CDR3 loop spans 14 amino acids. The V and J ends lost 3 bases and 2 bases, in that order; junction bases with no gene match: 1. Germline V CDR1 and CDR2: MNHEY, SMNVEV (reference sequence).